The clone carrying this T cell receptor beta chain was counted many times. The data originate from a study of CD8 T cells in ankylosing spondylitis. V was clipped by 6 bases and J by 7 bases, with 22 bases between them. Germline values: CDR1 SQVTM, CDR2 ANQGSEA. This CDR3 spans 15 amino acids. TCRdb reprocessed the 5' RACE reads with MiXCR, giving one entry per CDR3 protein. The sample shows about 300,000 distinct CDR3 sequences, 20% of them seen only once. The chain combines TRBV29-1 with TRBJ2-1, with D possibly TRBD2 on 7 matching bases. The sequence was collected from a female donor with ankylosing spondylitis or in good health (not recorded which). Material for sequencing was blood, either unsorted or a sorted T cell fraction (not recorded which). This CDR3 is CSVAPSGQGWNEQFF. The CDR3 nucleotides read TGCAGCGTGGCCCCTAGCGGCCAGGGGTGGAATGAGCAGTTCTTC.